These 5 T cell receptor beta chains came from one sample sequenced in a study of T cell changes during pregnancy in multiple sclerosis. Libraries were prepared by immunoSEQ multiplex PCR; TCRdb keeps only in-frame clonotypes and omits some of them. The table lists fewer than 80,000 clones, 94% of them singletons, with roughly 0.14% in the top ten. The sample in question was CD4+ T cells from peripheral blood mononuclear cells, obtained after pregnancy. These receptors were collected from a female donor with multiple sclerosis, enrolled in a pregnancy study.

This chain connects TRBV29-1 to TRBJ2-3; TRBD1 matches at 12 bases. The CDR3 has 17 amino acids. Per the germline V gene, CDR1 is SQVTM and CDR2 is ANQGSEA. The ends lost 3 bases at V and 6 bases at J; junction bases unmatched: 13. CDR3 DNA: TGCAGCGTTGAGGTTGAGGGACAGGGGGCCTACTTGGATACGCAGTATTTT. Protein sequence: CSVEVEGQGAYLDTQYF.

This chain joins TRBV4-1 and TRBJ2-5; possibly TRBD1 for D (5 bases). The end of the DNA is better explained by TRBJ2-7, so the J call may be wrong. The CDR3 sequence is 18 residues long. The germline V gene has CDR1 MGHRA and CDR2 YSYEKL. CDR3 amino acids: CASSQAVLGAGFSYEQYF. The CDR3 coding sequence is TGCGCCAGCAGCCAAGCGGTTCTTGGGGCTGGGTTTTCCTACGAGCAGTACTTC.

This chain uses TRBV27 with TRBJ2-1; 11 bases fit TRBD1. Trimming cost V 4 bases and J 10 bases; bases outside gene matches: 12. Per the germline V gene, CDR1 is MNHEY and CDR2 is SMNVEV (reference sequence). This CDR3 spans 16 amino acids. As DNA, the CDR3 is TGTGCCAGCAGTTCCTCACTCGGACAGGGGGCCCTAGAGCAGTTCTTC. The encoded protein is CASSSSLGQGALEQFF.

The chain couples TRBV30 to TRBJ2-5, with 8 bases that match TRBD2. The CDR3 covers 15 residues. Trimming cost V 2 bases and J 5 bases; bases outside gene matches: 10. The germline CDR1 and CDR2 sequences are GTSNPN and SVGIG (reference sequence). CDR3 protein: CAWSWSGSPHETQYF. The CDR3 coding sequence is TGTGCCTGGAGTTGGAGCGGGAGCCCCCACGAGACCCAGTACTTC.

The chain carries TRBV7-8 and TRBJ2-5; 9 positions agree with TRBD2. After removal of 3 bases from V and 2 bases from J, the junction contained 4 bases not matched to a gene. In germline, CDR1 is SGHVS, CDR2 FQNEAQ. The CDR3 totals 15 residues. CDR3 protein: CASSLASGKQETQYF. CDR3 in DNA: TGTGCCAGCAGCTTGGCTAGCGGGAAACAAGAGACCCAGTACTTC.